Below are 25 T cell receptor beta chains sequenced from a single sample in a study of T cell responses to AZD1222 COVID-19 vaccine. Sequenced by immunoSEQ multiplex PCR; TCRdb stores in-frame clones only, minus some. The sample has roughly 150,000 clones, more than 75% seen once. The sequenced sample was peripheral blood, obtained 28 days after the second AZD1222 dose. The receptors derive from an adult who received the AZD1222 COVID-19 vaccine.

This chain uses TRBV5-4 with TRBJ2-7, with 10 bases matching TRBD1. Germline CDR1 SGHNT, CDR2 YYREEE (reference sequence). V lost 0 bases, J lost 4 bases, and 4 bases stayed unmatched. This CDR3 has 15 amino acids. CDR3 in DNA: TGTGCCAGCAGCTTGGGACAGGGGGCTTCGTACGAGCAGTACTTC. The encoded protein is CASSLGQGASYEQYF.

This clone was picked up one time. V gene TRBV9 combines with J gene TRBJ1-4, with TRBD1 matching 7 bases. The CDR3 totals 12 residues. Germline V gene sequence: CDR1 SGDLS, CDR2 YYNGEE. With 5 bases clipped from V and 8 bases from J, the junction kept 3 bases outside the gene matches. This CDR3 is CASSRDSEKLFF. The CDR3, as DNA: TGTGCCAGCAGTCGGGACAGCGAAAAACTGTTTTTT.

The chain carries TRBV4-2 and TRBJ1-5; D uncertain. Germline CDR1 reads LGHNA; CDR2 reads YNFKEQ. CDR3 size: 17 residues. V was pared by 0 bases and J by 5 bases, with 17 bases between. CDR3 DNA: TGTGCCAGCAGCCAAGATCTTGGGGTCCAAGGCTATCAGCCCCAGCATTTT. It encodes CASSQDLGVQGYQPQHF.

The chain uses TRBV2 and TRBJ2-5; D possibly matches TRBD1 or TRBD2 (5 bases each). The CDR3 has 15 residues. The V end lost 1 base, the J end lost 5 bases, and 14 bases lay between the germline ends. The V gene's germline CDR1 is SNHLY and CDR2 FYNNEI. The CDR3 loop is CASSEEGVGTETQYF. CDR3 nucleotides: TGTGCCAGCAGTGAAGAGGGAGTGGGGACGGAGACCCAGTACTTC.

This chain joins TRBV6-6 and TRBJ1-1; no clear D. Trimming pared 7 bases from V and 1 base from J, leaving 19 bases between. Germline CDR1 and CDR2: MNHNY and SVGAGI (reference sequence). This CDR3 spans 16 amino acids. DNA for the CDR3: TGTGCCAGCACCCGAGGAGGTCGCTTGGGGAACACTGAAGCTTTCTTT. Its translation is CASTRGGRLGNTEAFF.

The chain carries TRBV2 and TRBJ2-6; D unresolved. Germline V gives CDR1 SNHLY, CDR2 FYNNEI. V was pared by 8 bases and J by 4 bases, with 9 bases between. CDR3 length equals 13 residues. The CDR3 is CASLEYGANVLTF. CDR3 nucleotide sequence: TGTGCCAGCCTCGAGTACGGGGCCAACGTCCTGACTTTC.

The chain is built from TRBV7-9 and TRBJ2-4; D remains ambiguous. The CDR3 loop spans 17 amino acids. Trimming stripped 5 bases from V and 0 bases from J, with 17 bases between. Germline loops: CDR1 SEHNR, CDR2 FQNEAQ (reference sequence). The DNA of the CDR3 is TGTGCCAGCAGCCTGTCATTTGCAGATCTAGCCAAAAACATTCAGTACTTC. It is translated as CASSLSFADLAKNIQYF.

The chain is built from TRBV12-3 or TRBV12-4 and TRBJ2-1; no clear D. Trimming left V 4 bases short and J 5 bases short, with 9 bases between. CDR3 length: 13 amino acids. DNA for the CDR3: TGTGCCAGCAGTTCGCACAGCAACAATGAGCAGTTCTTC. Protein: CASSSHSNNEQFF.

CDR3 amino acids: CASSWQETGELFF. CDR3 sequence (DNA): TGTGCCAGCAGTTGGCAGGAGACCGGGGAGCTGTTTTTT. This chain connects TRBV7-3 to TRBJ2-2; no clear D gene. Germline loops: CDR1 SGHTA, CDR2 FQGTGA. This CDR3 is built from 13 residues. Trimming took off 6 bases at V and 5 bases at J, with 10 bases between the two ends.

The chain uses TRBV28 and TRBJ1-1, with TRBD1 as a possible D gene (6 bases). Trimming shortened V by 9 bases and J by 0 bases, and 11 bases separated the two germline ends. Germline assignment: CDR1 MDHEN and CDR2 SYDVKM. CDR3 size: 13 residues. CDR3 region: CARTGGVNTEAFF. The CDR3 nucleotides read TGTGCCAGGACGGGGGGCGTGAACACTGAAGCTTTCTTT.

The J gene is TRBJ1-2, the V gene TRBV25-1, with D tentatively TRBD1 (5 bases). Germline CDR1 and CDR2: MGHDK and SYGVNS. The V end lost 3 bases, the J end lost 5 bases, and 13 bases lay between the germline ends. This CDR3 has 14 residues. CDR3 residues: CASSDNWAGYGYTF. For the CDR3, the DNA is TGTGCCAGCAGTGATAATTGGGCAGGGTATGGCTACACCTTC.

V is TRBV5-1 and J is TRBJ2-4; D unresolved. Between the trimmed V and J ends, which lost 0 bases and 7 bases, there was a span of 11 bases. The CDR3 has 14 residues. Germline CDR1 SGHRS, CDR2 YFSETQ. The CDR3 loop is CASSLALQPNIQYF. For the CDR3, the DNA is TGCGCCAGCAGCTTGGCCCTACAACCCAACATTCAGTACTTC. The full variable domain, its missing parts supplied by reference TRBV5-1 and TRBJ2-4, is KAGVTQTPRYLIKTRGQQVTLSCSPISGHRSVSWYQQTPGQGLQFLFEYFSETQRNKGNFPGRFSGRQFSNSRSEMNVSTLELGDSALYLCASSLALQPNIQYFGAGTRLSVL.

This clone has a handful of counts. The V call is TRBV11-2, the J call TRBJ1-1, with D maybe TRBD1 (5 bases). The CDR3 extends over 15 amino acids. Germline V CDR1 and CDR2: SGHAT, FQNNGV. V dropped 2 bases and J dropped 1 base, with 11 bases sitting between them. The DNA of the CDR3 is TGTGCCAGCAGCTTAAGAAGAGGGACGAACACTGAAGCTTTCTTT. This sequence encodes CASSLRRGTNTEAFF. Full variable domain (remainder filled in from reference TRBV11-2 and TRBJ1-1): EAGVAQSPRYKIIEKRQSVAFWCNPISGHATLYWYQQILGQGPKLLIQFQNNGVVDDSQLPKDRFSAERLKGVDSTLKIQPAKLEDSAVYLCASSLRRGTNTEAFFGQGTRLTVV.

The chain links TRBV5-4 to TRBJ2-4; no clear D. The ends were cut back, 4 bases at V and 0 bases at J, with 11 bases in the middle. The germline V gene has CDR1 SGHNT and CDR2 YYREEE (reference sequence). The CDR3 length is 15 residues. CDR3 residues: CASSLSGLAKNIQYF. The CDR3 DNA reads TGTGCCAGCAGCCTTTCCGGTTTAGCCAAAAACATTCAGTACTTC. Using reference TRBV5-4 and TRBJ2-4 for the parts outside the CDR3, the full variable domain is ETGVTQSPTHLIKTRGQQVTLRCSSQSGHNTVSWYQQALGQGPQFIFQYYREEENGRGNFPPRFSGLQFPNYSSELNVNALELDDSALYLCASSLSGLAKNIQYFGAGTRLSVL.

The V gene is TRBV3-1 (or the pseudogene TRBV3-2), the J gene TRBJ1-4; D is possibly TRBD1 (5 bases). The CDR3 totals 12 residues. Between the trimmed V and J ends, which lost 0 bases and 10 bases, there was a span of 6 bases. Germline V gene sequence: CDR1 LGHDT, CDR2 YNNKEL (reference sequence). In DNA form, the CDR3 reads TGTGCCAGCAGCCAAGAAGGGGTAAAACTGTTTTTT. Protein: CASSQEGVKLFF.

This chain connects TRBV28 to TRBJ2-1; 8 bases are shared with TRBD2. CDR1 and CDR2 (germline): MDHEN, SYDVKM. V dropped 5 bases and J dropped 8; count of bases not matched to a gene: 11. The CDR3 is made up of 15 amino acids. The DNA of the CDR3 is TGTGCCAGCAGTATCGGGGGGACTAGTCTAGATGAGCAGTTCTTC. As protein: CASSIGGTSLDEQFF.

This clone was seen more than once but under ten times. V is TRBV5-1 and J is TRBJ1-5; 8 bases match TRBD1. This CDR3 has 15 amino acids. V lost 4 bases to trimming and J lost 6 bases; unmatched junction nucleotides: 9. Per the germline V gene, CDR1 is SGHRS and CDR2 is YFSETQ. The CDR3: CASSPGQGAIQPQHF. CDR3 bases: TGCGCCAGCAGCCCCGGACAGGGAGCGATTCAGCCCCAGCATTTT.

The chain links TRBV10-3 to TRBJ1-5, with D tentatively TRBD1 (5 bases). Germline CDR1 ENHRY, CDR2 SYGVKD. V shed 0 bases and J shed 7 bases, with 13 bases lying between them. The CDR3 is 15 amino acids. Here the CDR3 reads CAISESGTTRQPQHF. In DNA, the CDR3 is TGTGCCATCAGTGAGTCGGGGACCACCCGGCAGCCCCAGCATTTT.

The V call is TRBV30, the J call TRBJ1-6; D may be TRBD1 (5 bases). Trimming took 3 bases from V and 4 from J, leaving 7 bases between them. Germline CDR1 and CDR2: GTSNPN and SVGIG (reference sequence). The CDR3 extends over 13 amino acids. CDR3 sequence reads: CAWRGEYNSPLHF. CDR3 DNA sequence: TGTGCCTGGAGGGGGGAGTATAATTCACCCCTCCACTTT.

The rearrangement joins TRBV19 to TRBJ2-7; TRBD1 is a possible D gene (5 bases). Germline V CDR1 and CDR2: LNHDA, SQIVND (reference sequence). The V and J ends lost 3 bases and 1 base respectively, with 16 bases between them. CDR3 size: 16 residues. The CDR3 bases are TGTGCCAGTAGTATCAAAAGGGGTGTTTGGTCCTACGAGCAGTACTTC. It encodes CASSIKRGVWSYEQYF.

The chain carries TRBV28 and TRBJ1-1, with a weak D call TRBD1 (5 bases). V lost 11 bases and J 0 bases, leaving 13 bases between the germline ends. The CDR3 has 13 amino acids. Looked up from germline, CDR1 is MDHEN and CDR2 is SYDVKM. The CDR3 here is CAWSRQMNTEAFF. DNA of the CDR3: TGTGCCTGGAGTCGACAGATGAACACTGAAGCTTTCTTT.

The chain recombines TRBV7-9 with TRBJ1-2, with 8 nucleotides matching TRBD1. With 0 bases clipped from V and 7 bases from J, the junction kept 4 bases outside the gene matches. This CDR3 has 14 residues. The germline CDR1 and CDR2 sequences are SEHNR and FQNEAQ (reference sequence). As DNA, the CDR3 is TGTGCCAGCAGCTTAGCGGACAGGGTCACTGGCTACACCTTC. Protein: CASSLADRVTGYTF. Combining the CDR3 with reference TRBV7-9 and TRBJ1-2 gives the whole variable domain DTGVSQNPRHKITKRGQNVTFRCDPISEHNRLYWYRQTLGQGPEFLTYFQNEAQLEKSRLLSDRFSAERPKGSFSTLEIQRTEQGDSAMYLCASSLADRVTGYTFGSGTRLTVV.

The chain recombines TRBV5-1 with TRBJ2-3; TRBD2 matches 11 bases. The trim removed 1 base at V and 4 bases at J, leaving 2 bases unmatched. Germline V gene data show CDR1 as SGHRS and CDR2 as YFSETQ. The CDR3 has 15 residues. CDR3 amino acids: CASSLKLAGADTQYF. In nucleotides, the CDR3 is TGCGCCAGCAGCTTGAAACTAGCGGGGGCAGATACGCAGTATTTT.

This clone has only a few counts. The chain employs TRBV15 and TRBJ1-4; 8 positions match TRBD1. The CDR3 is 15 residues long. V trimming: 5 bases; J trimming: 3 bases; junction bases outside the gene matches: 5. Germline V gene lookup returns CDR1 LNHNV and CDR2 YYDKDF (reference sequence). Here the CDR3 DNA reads TGTGCCACCAGCGGACAGGGTTTTGCTAATGAAAAACTGTTTTTT. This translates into CATSGQGFANEKLFF.

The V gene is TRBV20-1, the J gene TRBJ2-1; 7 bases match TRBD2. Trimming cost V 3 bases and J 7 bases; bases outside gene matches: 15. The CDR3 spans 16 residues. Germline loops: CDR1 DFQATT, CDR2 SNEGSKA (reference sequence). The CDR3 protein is CSASNPSGVIINEQFF. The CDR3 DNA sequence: TGCAGTGCTAGTAACCCTAGCGGAGTGATTATAAATGAGCAGTTCTTC.